The clone carrying this T cell receptor (beta chain) has at least ten counts. Antigen unknown. The CDR3 length is 15 residues. The V gene's germline CDR1 is LGHNA and CDR2 YSLEER. Trimming left V 2 bases short and J 3 bases short, with 10 bases between. TCRdb reprocessed the 5' RACE reads via MiXCR and lists one record per CDR3 protein. The sample holds roughly 310,000 distinct CDR3 sequences, around 15% seen once. The data are from a study of T-cell memory formation after mild COVID-19. Regarding the study as a whole: A subset of responding clones appeared in pre-infection memory, suggesting cross-reactive memory joined. There was a balanced CD4/CD8 profile in clones contracting day 15 to 85, and later expanders leaned CD4+.

This TCR was recovered from a young man who had mild COVID-19 (a few samples of this study predate the infection). Cell type and time point are not known. The sequencing sample was made of PBMCs or a T cell subset sorted from them (not recorded which). The chain recombines TRBV4-3 with TRBJ2-2; weak D call: TRBD2 (7 bases). CDR3 sequence (DNA): TGCGCCAGCAGCCAAACGGGGGGCTACACCGGGGAGCTGTTTTTT. This gives the protein CASSQTGGYTGELFF.